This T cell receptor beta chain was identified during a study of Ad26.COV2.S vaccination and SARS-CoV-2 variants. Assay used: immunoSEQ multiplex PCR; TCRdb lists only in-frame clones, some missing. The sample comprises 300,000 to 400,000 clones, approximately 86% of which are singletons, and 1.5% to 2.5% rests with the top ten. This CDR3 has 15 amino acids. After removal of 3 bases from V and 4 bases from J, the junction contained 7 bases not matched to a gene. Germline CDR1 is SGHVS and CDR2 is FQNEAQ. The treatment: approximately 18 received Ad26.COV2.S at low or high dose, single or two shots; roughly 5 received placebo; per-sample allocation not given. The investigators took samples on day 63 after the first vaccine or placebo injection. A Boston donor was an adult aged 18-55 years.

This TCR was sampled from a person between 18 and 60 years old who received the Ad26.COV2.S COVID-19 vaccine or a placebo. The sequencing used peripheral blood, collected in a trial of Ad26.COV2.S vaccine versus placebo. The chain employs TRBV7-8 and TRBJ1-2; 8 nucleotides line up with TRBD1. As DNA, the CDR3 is TGTGCCAGCAGCTTTGTGACAGGGGTTAGCTATGGCTACACCTTC. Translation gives CASSFVTGVSYGYTF.